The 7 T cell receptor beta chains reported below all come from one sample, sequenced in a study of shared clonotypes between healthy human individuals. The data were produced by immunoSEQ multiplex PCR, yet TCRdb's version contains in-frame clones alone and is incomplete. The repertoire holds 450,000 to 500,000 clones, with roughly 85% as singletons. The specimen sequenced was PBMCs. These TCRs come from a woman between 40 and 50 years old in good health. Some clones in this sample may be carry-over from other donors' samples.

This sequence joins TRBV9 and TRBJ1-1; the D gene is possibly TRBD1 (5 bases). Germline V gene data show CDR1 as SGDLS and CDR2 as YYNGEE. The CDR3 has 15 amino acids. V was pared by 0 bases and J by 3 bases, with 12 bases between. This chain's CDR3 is CASSVVPREDTEAFF. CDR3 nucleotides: TGTGCCAGCAGCGTAGTACCCAGGGAGGACACTGAAGCTTTCTTT.

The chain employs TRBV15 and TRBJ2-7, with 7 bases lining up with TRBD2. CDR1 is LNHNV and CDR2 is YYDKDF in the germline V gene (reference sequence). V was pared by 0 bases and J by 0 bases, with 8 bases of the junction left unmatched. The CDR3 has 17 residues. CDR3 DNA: TGTGCCACCAGCAGAGATCTAGGCGGGAGTGGCTCCTACGAGCAGTACTTC. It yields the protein CATSRDLGGSGSYEQYF.

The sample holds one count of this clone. The CDR3 is CSGTGTGVPEQYF. Written as DNA, the CDR3 is TGCAGCGGGACCGGGACAGGGGTCCCCGAGCAGTACTTC. The chain joins TRBV29-1 to TRBJ2-7, with 10 bases lining up with TRBD1. Trimming cost V 7 bases and J 6 bases; bases outside gene matches: 9. The CDR3 covers 13 residues. Germline V gives CDR1 SQVTM, CDR2 ANQGSEA.

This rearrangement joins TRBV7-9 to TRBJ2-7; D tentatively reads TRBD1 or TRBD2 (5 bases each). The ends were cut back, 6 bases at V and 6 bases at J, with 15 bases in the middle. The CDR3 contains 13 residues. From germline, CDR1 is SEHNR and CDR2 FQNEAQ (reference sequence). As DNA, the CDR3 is TGTGCCAGCAGTTTATTCAGGGAGAGCGAGCAGTACTTC. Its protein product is CASSLFRESEQYF.

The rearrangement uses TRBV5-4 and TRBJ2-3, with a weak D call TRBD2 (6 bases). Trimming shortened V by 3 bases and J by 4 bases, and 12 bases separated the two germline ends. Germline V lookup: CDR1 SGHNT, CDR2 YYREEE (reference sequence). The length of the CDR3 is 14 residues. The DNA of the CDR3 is TGTGCCAGCAGCTCCGACTGGAGGGCAGATACGCAGTATTTT. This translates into CASSSDWRADTQYF.

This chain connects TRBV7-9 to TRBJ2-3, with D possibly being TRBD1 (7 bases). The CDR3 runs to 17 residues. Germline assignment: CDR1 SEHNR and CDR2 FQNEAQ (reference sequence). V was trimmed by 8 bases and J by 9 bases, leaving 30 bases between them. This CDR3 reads CASRPGQGESEGLTQYF. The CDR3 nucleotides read TGTGCCAGCCGCCCCGGGCAGGGGGAATCGGAGGGCCTAACGCAGTATTTT.

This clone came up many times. The CDR3 DNA reads as TGTGCCATCAGCCAGGACAGGGAGGGTTCTGAAGCTTTCTTT. Its protein product is CAISQDREGSEAFF. The chain combines TRBV10-3 with TRBJ1-1; 8 bases line up with TRBD1. V was clipped by 6 bases and J by 6 bases; unmatched bases: 9. The length of the CDR3 is 14 residues. The germline V gene encodes CDR1 ENHRY and CDR2 SYGVKD.